This is a list of T cell receptor beta chains from one sample in a study of glioma-infiltrating T cells after dendritic cell vaccination. Some clones are missing from TCRdb's copy, which holds only in-frame ones; the method was immunoSEQ multiplex PCR. The table lists around 60,000 clones, about nine tenths of them singletons. The sample in question was blood, obtained after dendritic cell vaccination. The receptors shown here come from a human donor with glioblastoma. Both conserved end residues are part of each CDR3. A D gene is named only where the DNA matches it firmly. Some rows mark clone size as missing; the rest say once, few, many or name a class of expanded clone.

clone size	V gene	J gene	D gene	CDR3 protein	CDR3 DNA
NA	TRBV6-6	TRBJ1-1	NA	CASSSGRGHTEAFF	TGTGCCAGCAGTTCGGGCAGGGGCCACACTGAAGCTTTCTTT
NA	TRBV5-1	TRBJ1-4	NA	CASSLTTATNEKLFF	TGCGCCAGCAGCTTAACGACAGCAACTAATGAAAAACTGTTTTTT
NA	TRBV11-3	TRBJ1-5	NA	CASSLGGSGQPQHF	TGTGCCAGCAGCTTAGGAGGGTCCGGCCAGCCCCAGCATTTT
NA	TRBV5-1	TRBJ1-2	NA	CASSPGSNYGYTF	TGCGCCAGCAGCCCGGGTTCTAACTATGGCTACACCTTC
NA	TRBV6-5	TRBJ2-7	NA	CASSRTGQNYEQYF	TGTGCCAGCAGTCGGACCGGACAAAACTACGAGCAGTACTTC
NA	TRBV25-1	TRBJ1-2	TRBD1	CASSDLSDREVDGYTF	TGTGCCAGCAGTGACCTCTCGGACAGGGAGGTAGATGGCTACACCTTC
once	TRBV6-4	TRBJ2-3	TRBD2	CASSGAGGRTDTQYF	TGTGCCAGCAGTGGAGCGGGGGGACGTACAGATACGCAGTATTTT
NA	TRBV4-3	TRBJ2-1	NA	CASSQESSRGNEQFF	TGCGCCAGCAGCCAAGAGTCGAGCAGGGGAAATGAGCAGTTCTTC
NA	TRBV7-3	TRBJ2-1	TRBD2	CASSPTSALSSYNEQFF	TGTGCCAGCAGCCCAACTAGCGCCTTGAGCTCCTACAATGAGCAGTTCTTC
NA	TRBV7-9	TRBJ2-7	NA	CASSFSGTEAYEQYF	TGTGCCAGCAGCTTTTCCGGGACTGAGGCCTACGAGCAGTACTTC
NA	TRBV4-3	TRBJ1-2	NA	CASSQDTGYNYGYTF	TGCGCCAGCAGCCAAGACACAGGGTACAACTATGGCTACACCTTC
NA	TRBV19	TRBJ2-1	TRBD1	CASSFRGTGKNEQFF	TGTGCCAGTAGTTTCAGGGGGACAGGGAAAAATGAGCAGTTCTTC
NA	TRBV5-1	TRBJ1-1	NA	CASSLRGTQLEAFF	TGCGCCAGCAGCTTGAGGGGAACACAACTTGAAGCTTTCTTT
NA	TRBV7-2	TRBJ2-1	NA	CASRREQGWEQFF	TGTGCCAGCAGAAGAGAACAGGGATGGGAGCAGTTCTTC
NA	TRBV28	TRBJ1-5	TRBD1	CASRGGQGYQPQHF	TGTGCCAGCCGCGGGGGACAGGGGTACCAGCCCCAGCATTTT
NA	TRBV30	TRBJ2-7	NA	CAWSASYEQYF	TGTGCCTGGAGTGCGTCCTACGAGCAGTACTTC
once	TRBV7-3	TRBJ1-2	NA	CASSHGTGVDYGYTF	TGTGCCAGCAGCCACGGGACGGGGGTGGACTATGGCTACACCTTC
NA	TRBV7-2	TRBJ1-2	NA	CASSLGPGYTF	TGTGCCAGCAGCTTAGGGCCTGGCTACACCTTC
once	TRBV29-1	TRBJ2-5	TRBD2	CSARSGRVTYSETQYF	TGCAGCGCCCGTAGCGGGAGGGTAACATACTCCGAGACCCAGTACTTC
NA	TRBV19	TRBJ2-2	NA	CASSIGGGELFF	TGTGCCAGTAGTATAGGAGGCGGGGAGCTGTTTTTT
NA	TRBV27	TRBJ2-5	NA	CASSWTPRRETQYF	TGTGCCAGCAGTTGGACTCCCAGACGGGAGACCCAGTACTTC
NA	TRBV2	TRBJ1-5	NA	CASRGGGTGNQPQHF	TGTGCCAGCAGGGGGGGAGGGACGGGAAATCAGCCCCAGCATTTT
NA	TRBV19	TRBJ2-3	TRBD2	CASSTGLAGTDTQYF	TGTGCCAGTAGTACTGGACTAGCGGGGACAGATACGCAGTATTTT
NA	TRBV5-1	TRBJ1-2	TRBD1	CASSLGEQGPYGYTF	TGCGCCAGCAGCTTGGGGGAACAGGGGCCATATGGCTACACCTTC
NA	TRBV2	TRBJ1-1	NA	CASGTPRGAFF	TGTGCCAGCGGGACTCCGAGGGGAGCTTTCTTT
NA	TRBV10-3	TRBJ1-5	NA	CASTSDVSGNQPQHF	TGTGCCTCAACGAGCGATGTTTCGGGAAATCAGCCCCAGCATTTT
NA	TRBV11-1	TRBJ1-1	NA	CASSLERVNTEAFF	TGTGCCAGCAGCTTAGAACGGGTAAACACTGAAGCTTTCTTT